These 6 T cell receptor beta chains came from one sample sequenced in a study of control samples from healthy donors and cancer patients. Here immunoSEQ multiplex PCR was the method, and the copy in TCRdb shows in-frame clones only, minus some. The sample yields almost 90,000 clones, around nine tenths seen once. Specimen: blood. All receptors come from a man aged 30-40 years in good health.

The chain carries TRBV3-1 (or the pseudogene TRBV3-2) and TRBJ2-3; tentatively, D is TRBD1 or TRBD2 (6 bases each). V was trimmed by 0 bases and J by 3 bases, leaving 13 bases between them. This CDR3 comprises 16 residues. Germline CDR1 LGHDT, CDR2 YNNKEL (reference sequence). For the CDR3, the DNA is TGTGCCAGCAGCCAAGATCGGGGGCCGGGGACAGATACGCAGTATTTT. Protein product: CASSQDRGPGTDTQYF.

The chain has TRBV6-1 and TRBJ2-2, with 8 positions matching TRBD1. Germline V gene data show CDR1 as MNHNS and CDR2 as SASEGT. V dropped 3 bases and J dropped 9; count of bases not matched to a gene: 9. The CDR3 length is 15 residues. CDR3 coding DNA: TGTGCCAGCAGTGACCCTACAGGACAGGGTAGGGAGCTGTTTTTT. This gives the protein CASSDPTGQGRELFF.

The CDR3 sequence: CASSHRLAGDNEQFF. For the CDR3, the DNA is TGCGCCAGCAGCCATAGACTAGCGGGGGACAATGAGCAGTTCTTC. J is TRBJ2-1 and V is TRBV4-1; TRBD2 aligns across 12 bases. J gave up 5 bases and V 3 bases, and 2 bases lay outside the gene matches. Looked up from germline, CDR1 is MGHRA and CDR2 is YSYEKL. The CDR3 sequence is 15 residues long.

CDR3 residues: CSVVIAGSKTEAFF. The CDR3 nucleotides are TGCAGCGTTGTTATAGCGGGGAGTAAGACTGAAGCTTTCTTT. This chain connects TRBV29-1 to TRBJ1-1; D is uncertain. The CDR3 has 14 residues. Germline V gives CDR1 SQVTM, CDR2 ANQGSEA. The V end was cut by 4 bases, the J end by 5 bases, with 17 bases between.

The rearrangement links TRBV18 to TRBJ1-2, with D possibly TRBD1 on 6 matching bases. The CDR3 contains 19 residues. The V gene lost 0 bases and the J gene lost 1 base, with 21 bases spanning the gap. CDR1 is KGHSH and CDR2 is LQKENI in the germline V gene. In DNA form, the CDR3 reads TGTGCCAGCTCACCACCGGGACAATCCAAGGGGAGAATTAACTATGGCTACACCTTC. It is translated as CASSPPGQSKGRINYGYTF.

V gene TRBV5-6 combines with J gene TRBJ2-5, with 7 bases fitting TRBD1. The V gene end was trimmed by 4 bases and the J gene end by 4 bases; junction bases not matched to a gene: 10. This CDR3 has 15 amino acids. The germline CDR1 and CDR2 sequences are SGHDT and YYEEEE. CDR3 in amino acids: CASSKHRQGGETQYF. The CDR3 nucleotides read TGTGCCAGCAGCAAACACCGACAGGGTGGAGAGACCCAGTACTTC.